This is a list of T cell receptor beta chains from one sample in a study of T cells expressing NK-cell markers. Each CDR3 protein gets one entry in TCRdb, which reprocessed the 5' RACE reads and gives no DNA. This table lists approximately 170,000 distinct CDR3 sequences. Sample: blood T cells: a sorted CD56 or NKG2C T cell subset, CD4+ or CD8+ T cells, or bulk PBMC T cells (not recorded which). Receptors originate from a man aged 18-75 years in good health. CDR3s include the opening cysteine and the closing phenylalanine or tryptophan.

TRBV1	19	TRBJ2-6	CTSSHTSSGGASGANVLTF
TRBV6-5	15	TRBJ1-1	CASSYPDRVATEAFF
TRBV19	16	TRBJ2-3	CASSIRRQTFTDTQYF
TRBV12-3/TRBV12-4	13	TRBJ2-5	CASSLTGRETQYF
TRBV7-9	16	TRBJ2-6	CASSLFVGAGANVLTF
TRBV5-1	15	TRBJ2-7	CASSLAGLAGYEQYF
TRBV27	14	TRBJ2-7	CASSGLAGPPSQYF
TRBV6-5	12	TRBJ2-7	CASSYNSNEQYF
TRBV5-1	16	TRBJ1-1	CASSATGIAFRLEAFF
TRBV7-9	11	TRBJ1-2	CASSHSAGYTF
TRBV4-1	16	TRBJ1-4	CASSQIRDRGHEKLFF
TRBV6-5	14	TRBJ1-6	CASSYSGSNSPLHF
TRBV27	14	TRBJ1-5	CASRRGGSNQPQHF
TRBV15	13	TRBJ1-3	CATSRTSGNTIYF
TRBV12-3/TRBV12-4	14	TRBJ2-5	CASTDGLAGETQYF
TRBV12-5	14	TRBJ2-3	CASGPWQVADTQYF
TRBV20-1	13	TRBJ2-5	CSASRRAGETQYF
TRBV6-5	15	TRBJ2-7	CASSYGLEGIYEQYF
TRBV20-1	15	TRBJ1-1	CSARDRLGSVAEAFF
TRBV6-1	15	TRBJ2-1	CASSESGGSYNEQFF
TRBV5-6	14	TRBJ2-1	CASSEQLGYNEQFF
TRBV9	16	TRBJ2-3	CASSEGVRFSTDTQYF
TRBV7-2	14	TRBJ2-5	CASSLLGAIETQYF
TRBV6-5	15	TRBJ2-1	CASSYSPSYLNEQFF
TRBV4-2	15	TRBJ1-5	CASSQTGLSNQPQHF
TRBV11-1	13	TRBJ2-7	CASSETSRYEQYF
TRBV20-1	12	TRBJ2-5	CSARSGDGTQYF